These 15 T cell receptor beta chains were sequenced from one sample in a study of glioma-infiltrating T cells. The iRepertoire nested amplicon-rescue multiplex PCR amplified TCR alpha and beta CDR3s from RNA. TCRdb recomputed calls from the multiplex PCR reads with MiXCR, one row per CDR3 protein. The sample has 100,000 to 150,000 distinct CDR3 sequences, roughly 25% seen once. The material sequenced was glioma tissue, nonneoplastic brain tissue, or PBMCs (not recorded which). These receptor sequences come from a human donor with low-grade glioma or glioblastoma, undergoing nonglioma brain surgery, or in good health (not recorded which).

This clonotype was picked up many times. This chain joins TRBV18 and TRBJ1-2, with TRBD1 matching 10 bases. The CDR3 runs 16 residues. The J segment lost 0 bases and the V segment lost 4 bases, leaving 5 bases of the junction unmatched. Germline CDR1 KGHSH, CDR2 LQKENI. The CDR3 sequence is CASSQDRGTANYGYTF. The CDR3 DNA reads TGTGCCAGCTCACAGGACAGGGGGACAGCTAACTATGGCTACACCTTC.

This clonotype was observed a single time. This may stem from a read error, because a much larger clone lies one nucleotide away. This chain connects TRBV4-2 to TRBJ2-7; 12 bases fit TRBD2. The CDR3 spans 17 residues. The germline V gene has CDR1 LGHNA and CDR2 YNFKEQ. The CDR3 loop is CASSQVSLAGGTYDQYF. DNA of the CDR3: TGTGCCAGCAGCCAAGTTTCGCTAGCGGGAGGGACCTACGATCAGTACTTC.

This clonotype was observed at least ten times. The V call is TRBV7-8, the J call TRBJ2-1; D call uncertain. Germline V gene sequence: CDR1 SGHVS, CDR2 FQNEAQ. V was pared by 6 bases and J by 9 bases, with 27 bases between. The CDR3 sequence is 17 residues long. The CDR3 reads CASSLTRTGPSWGEQFF. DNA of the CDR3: TGTGCCAGCAGTCTCACACGTACCGGCCCCTCATGGGGTGAGCAGTTCTTC.

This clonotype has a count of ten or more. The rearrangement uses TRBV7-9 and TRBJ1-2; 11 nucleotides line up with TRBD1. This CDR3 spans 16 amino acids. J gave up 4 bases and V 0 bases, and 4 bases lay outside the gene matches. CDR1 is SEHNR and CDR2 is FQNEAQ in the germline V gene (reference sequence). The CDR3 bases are TGTGCCAGCAGCTTAGCCGGACAGGGGGCTGTCTATGGCTACACCTTC. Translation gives CASSLAGQGAVYGYTF.

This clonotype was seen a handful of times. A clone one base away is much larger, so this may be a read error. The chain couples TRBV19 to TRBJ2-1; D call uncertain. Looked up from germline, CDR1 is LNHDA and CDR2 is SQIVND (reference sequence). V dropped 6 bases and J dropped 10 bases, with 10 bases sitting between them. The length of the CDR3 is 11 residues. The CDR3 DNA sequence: TGTGCCAGTAGGGTTGGCATAGAGCAGTTCTTC. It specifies CASRVGIEQFF.

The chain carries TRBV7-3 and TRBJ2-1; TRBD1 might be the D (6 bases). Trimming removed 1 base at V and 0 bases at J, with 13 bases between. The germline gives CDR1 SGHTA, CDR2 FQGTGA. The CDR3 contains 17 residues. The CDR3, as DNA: TGTGCCAGCAGCTTAAAATTTGACAGGCTCTCCTACAATGAGCAGTTCTTC. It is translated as CASSLKFDRLSYNEQFF. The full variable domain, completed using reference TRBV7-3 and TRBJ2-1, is GAGVSQTPSNKVTEKGKYVELRCDPISGHTALYWYRQSLGQGPEFLIYFQGTGAADDSGLPNDRFFAVRPEGSVSTLKIQRTERGDSAVYLCASSLKFDRLSYNEQFFGPGTRLTVL.

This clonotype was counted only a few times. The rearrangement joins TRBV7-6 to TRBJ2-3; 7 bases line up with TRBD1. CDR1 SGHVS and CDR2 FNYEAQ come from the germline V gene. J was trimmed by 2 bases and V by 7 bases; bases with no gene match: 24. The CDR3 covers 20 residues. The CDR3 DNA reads TGTGCCAGCACCCCCCTATTAGGACAGGCCTATGATACTTTCACAGATACGCAGTATTTT. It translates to CASTPLLGQAYDTFTDTQYF.

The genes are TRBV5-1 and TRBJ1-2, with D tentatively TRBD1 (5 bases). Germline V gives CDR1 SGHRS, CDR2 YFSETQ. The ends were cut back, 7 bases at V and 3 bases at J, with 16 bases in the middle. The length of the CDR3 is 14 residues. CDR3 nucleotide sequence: TGCGCCAGCCGCACCGGGGCTCCACACTATGGCTACACCTTC. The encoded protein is CASRTGAPHYGYTF.

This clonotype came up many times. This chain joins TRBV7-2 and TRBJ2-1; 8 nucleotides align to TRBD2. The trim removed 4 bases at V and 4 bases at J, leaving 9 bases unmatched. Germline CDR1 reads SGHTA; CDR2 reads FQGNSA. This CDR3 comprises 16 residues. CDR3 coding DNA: TGTGCCAGCAGCTCCGGGAGAGTAGCGGGATACAATGAGCAGTTCTTC. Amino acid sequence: CASSSGRVAGYNEQFF.

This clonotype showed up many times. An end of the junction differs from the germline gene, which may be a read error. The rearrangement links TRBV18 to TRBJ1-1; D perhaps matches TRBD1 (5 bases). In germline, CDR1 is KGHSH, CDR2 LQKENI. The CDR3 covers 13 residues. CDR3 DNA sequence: TGTGCCAGCTCACCACAGGGGAACGCTGAAGCTTTCTTT. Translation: CASSPQGNAEAFF.

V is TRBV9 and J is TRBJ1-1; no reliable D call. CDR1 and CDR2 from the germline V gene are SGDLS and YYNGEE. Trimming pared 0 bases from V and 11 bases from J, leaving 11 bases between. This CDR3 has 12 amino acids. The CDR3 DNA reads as TGTGCCAGCAGCGTAGAGGGAAGGACGGCTTTCTTT. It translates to CASSVEGRTAFF. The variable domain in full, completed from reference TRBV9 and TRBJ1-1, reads DSGVTQTPKHLITATGQRVTLRCSPRSGDLSVYWYQQSLDQGLQFLIQYYNGEERAKGNILERFSAQQFPDLHSELNLSSLELGDSALYFCASSVEGRTAFFGQGTRLTVV.

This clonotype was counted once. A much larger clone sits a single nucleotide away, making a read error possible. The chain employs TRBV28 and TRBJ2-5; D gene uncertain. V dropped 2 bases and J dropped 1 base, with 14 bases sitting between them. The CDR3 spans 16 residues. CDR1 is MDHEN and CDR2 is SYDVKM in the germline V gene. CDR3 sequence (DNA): TGTGCCAGCAGTTTACCAACCGGACGGGTCCAAGAGACCCAGTACTTC. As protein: CASSLPTGRVQETQYF.

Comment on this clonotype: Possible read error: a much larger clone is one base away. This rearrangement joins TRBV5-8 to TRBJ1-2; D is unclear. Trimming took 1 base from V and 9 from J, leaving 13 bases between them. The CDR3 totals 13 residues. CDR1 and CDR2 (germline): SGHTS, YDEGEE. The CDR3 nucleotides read TGTGCCAGCAGCTTGCGGCGAGCCCATTGCTACACCTTC. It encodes CASSLRRAHCYTF.

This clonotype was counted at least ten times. CDR3 residues: CASSLTYSGNTIYF. The DNA for the CDR3 is TGTGCCAGCAGCCTCACATATTCTGGAAACACCATATATTTT. V and J are TRBV7-2 and TRBJ1-3, with D unclear. The CDR3 runs 14 residues. V lost 5 bases and J 1 base, leaving 9 bases between the germline ends. In germline, CDR1 is SGHTA, CDR2 FQGNSA.

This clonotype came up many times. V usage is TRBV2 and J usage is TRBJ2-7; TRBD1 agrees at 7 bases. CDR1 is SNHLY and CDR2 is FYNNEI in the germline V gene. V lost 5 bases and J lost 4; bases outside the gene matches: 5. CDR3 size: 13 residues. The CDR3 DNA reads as TGTGCCAGCAGTTGGGACAGAAAATACGAGCAGTACTTC. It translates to CASSWDRKYEQYF.